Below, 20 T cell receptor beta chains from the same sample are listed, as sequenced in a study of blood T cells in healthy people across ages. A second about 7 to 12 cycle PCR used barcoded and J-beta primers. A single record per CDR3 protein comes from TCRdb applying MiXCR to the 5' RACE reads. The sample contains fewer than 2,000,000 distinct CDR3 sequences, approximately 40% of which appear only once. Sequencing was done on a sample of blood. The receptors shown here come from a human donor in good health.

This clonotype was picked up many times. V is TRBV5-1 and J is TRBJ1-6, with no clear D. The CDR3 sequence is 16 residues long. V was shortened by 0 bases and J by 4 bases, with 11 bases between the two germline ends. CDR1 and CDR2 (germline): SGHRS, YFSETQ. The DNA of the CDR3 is TGCGCCAGCAGCTTGGGGTTTGTACAGTATAATTCACCCCTCCACTTT. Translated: CASSLGFVQYNSPLHF.

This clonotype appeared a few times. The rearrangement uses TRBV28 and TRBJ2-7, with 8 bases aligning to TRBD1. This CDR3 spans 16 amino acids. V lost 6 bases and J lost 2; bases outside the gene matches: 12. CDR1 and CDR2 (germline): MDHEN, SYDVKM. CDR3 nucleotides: TGTGCCAGCAGATCTCCGGGACAGGCCTTAACCTACGAGCAGTACTTC. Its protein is CASRSPGQALTYEQYF.

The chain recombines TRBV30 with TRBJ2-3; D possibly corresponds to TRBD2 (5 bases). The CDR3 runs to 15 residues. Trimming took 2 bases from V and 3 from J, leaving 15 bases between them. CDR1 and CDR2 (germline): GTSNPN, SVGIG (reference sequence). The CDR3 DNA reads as TGTGCCTGGAGTTTTCCGGGATCCCCGACAGATACGCAGTATTTT. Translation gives CAWSFPGSPTDTQYF.

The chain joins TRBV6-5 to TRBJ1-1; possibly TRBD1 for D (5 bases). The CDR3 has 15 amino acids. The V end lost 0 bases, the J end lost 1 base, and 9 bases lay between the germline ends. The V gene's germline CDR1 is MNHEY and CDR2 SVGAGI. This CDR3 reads CASSYSRDRNTEAFF. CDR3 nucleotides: TGTGCCAGCAGTTACTCCCGCGACAGGAACACTGAAGCTTTCTTT.

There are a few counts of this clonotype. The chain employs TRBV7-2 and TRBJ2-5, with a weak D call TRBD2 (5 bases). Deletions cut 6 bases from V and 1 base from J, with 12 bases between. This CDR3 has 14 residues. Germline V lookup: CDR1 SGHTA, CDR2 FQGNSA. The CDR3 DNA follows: TGTGCCAGCAGTTTATCCGGACTCCAAGAGACCCAGTACTTC. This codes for CASSLSGLQETQYF. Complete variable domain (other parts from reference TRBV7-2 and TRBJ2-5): GAGVSQSPSNKVTEKGKDVELRCDPISGHTALYWYRQSLGQGLEFLIYFQGNSAPDKSGLPSDRFSAERTGGSVSTLTIQRTQQEDSAVYLCASSLSGLQETQYFGPGTRLLVL.

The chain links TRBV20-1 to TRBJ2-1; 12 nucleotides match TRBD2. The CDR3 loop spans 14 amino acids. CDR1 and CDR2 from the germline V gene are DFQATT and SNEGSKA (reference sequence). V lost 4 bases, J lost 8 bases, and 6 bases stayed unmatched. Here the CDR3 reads CSATPSGGVHEQFF. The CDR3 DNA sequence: TGCAGTGCTACCCCTAGCGGGGGGGTACATGAGCAGTTCTTC.

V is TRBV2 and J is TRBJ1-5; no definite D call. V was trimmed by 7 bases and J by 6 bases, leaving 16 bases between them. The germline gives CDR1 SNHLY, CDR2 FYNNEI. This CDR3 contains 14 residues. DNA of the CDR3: TGTGCCAGCAATCAGTTCAGTGAGGGTCAGCCCCAGCATTTT. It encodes CASNQFSEGQPQHF.

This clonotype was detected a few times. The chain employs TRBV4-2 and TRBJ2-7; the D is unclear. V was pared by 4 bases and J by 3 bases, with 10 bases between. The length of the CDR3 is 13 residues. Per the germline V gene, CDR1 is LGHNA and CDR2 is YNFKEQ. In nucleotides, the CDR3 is TGTGCCAGCAGCCGTAATGGGGACTACGAGCAGTACTTC. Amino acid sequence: CASSRNGDYEQYF.

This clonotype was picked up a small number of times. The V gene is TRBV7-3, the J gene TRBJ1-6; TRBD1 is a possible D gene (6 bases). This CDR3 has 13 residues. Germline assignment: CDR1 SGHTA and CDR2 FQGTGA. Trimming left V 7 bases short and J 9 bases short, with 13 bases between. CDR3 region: CASTSLQGSPLHF. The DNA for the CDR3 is TGTGCCAGCACCTCACTACAGGGTTCACCCCTCCACTTT.

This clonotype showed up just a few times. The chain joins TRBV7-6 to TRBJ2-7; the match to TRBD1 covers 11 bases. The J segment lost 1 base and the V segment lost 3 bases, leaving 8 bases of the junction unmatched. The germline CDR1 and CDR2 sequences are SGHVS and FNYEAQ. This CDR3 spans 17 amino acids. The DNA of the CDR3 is TGTGCCAGCAGCTTTAGTAGGACAGGGGGCACGTCCTACGAGCAGTACTTC. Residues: CASSFSRTGGTSYEQYF.

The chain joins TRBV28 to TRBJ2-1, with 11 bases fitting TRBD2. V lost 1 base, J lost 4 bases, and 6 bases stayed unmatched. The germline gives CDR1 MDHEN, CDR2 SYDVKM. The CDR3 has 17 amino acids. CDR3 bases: TGTGCCAGCAGTTTATCGGCACTAGCGGGAGTTTACAATGAGCAGTTCTTC. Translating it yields CASSLSALAGVYNEQFF.

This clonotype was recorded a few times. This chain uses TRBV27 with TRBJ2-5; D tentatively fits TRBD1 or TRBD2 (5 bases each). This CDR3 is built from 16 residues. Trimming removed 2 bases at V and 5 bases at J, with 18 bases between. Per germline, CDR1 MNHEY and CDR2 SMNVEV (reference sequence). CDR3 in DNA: TGTGCCAGCAGTTTAAGGTTTGGTTTGGGACGGGAGACCCAGTACTTC. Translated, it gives CASSLRFGLGRETQYF.

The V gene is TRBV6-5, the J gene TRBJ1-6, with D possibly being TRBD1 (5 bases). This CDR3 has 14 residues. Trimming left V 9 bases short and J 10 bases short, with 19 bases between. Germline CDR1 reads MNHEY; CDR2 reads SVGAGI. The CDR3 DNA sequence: TGTGCCAGACGAAACGGGGCTCGCGGCTCACCCCTCCACTTT. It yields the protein CARRNGARGSPLHF.

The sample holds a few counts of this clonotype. The CDR3 sequence: CASSRQMGGLHGAEAFF. Here the CDR3 DNA reads TGCGCCAGCAGCCGACAGATGGGGGGCCTCCACGGCGCTGAAGCTTTCTTT. V usage is TRBV4-3 and J usage is TRBJ1-1; maybe TRBD1 (6 bases). With 4 bases removed from V and 6 bases from J, the gap between germline ends came to 24 bases. Germline V gene sequence: CDR1 LGHNA, CDR2 YSLEER. This CDR3 has 17 residues.

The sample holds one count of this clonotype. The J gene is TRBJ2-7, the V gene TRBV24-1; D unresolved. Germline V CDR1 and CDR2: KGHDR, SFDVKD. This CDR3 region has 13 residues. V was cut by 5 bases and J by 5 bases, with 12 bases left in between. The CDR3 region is CATSVGRADEQYF. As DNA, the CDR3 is TGTGCCACCAGTGTAGGCCGCGCCGACGAGCAGTACTTC.

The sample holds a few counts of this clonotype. CDR3: CASSQDRYGDYEQYF. In DNA, the CDR3 is TGCGCCAGCAGCCAAGATAGGTACGGGGACTACGAGCAGTACTTC. This sequence joins TRBV4-3 and TRBJ2-7; D might be TRBD2 (5 bases). Germline loops: CDR1 LGHNA, CDR2 YSLEER. The CDR3 is 15 amino acids. V was pared by 0 bases and J by 3 bases, with 12 bases between.

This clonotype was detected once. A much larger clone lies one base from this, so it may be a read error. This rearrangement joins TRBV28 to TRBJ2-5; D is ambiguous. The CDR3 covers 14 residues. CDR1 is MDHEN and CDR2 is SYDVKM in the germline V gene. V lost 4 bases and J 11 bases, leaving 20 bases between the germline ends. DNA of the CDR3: TGTGCCAGCAGTTCATCCCATCTCCCGAATGAGCAGTACTTC. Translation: CASSSSHLPNEQYF.

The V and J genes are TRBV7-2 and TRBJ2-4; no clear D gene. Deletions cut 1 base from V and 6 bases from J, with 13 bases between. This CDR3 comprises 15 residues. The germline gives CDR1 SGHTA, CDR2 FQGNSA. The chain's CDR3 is CASSLVLVVGNIQYF. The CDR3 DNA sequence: TGTGCCAGCAGCTTAGTGCTAGTAGTTGGAAACATTCAGTACTTC. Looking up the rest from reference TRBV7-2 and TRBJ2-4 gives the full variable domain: GAGVSQSPSNKVTEKGKDVELRCDPISGHTALYWYRQSLGQGLEFLIYFQGNSAPDKSGLPSDRFSAERTGGSVSTLTIQRTQQEDSAVYLCASSLVLVVGNIQYFGAGTRLSVL.

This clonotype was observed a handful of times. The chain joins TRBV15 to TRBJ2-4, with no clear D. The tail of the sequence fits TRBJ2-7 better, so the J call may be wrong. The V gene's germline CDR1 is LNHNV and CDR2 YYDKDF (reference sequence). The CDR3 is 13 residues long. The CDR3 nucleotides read TGTGCCACCAGCAGAGTCTATGGGTACGAGCAGTACTTC. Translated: CATSRVYGYEQYF.

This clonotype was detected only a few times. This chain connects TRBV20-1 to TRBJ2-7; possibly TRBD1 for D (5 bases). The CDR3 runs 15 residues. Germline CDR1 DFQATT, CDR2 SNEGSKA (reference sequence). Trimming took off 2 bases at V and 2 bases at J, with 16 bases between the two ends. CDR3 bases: TGCAGTGCTAGAAGCCAGGGTTTACTTACCTACGAGCAGTACTTC. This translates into CSARSQGLLTYEQYF.